The TCR beta chain under discussion was sequenced for a study of OX40 agonist ivuxolimab in advanced cancers. Study-level information: Six ivuxolimab dose levels, 0.01 to 10 mg/kg, were given intravenously every 2 weeks. The dose-escalation cohort was around 83% male, with a mean age of around 60 years, ranging about 20 to 85. General study findings and limits: Expansion of clones was among the lowest in partial responders at 0.1-3.0 mg/kg.

Points on this clone: Its antigen is still unknown.

The repertoire was sequenced with immunoSEQ multiplex PCR; TCRdb's copy has only in-frame clones and lacks some. The repertoire has around 62,000 clones, about nine tenths of them found once; the top ten carry about 12%. The sequence was collected from an adult with an advanced solid tumor such as melanoma, head and neck, liver or kidney cancer. The source was CD4+ or CD8+ T cells sorted from blood, collected in a trial of the OX40 agonist ivuxolimab.

The CDR3 region has the DNA TGTGCCAGCAGCCTGACAACGGGGAGAGAGACCCAGTACTTC. Translating gives CASSLTTGRETQYF. The chain couples TRBV7-9 to TRBJ2-5, with D perhaps matching TRBD2 (5 bases). Between the trimmed V and J ends, which lost 5 bases and 4 bases, there was a span of 14 bases. Per germline, CDR1 SEHNR and CDR2 FQNEAQ (reference sequence). CDR3 length: 14 residues. Filled out from reference TRBV7-9 and TRBJ2-5, the complete variable domain reads DTGVSQNPRHKITKRGQNVTFRCDPISEHNRLYWYRQTLGQGPEFLTYFQNEAQLEKSRLLSDRFSAERPKGSFSTLEIQRTEQGDSAMYLCASSLTTGRETQYFGPGTRLLVL.